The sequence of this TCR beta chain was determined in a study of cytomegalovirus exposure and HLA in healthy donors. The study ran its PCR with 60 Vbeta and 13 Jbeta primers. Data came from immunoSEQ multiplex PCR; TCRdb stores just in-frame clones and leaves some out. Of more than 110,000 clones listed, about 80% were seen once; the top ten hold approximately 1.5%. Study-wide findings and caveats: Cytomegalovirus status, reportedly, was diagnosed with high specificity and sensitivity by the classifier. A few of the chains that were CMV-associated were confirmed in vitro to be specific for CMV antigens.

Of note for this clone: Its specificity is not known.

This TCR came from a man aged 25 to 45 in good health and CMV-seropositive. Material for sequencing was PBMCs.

CDR3 residues: CASSYSGRANSPLHF. The CDR3 DNA reads as TGTGCCAGCAGTTATTCGGGCAGGGCGAATTCACCCCTCCACTTT. V usage is TRBV6-5 and J usage is TRBJ1-6; tentatively, D is TRBD1 (5 bases). The CDR3 is 15 residues long. Germline V gene lookup returns CDR1 MNHEY and CDR2 SVGAGI. V lost 3 bases and J 7 bases, leaving 13 bases between the germline ends.